This T cell receptor (beta chain) was captured in a study of cytomegalovirus exposure and HLA in healthy donors. The CDR3 is 16 residues long. With 5 bases clipped from V and 4 bases from J, the junction kept 14 bases outside the gene matches. Germline CDR1 SEHNR, CDR2 FQNEAQ (reference sequence). Here immunoSEQ multiplex PCR was the method, and the copy in TCRdb shows in-frame clones only, minus some. Of 200,000 to 250,000 clones detected, roughly 84% appear once; the ten largest clones hold roughly an eighth. The chain couples TRBV7-9 to TRBJ2-7, with 7 nucleotides matching TRBD1. The receptor comes from a woman aged 25-40 years in good health and CMV-seropositive. The sequenced material came from PBMCs. CDR3 nucleotides: TGTGCCAGCAGCCTGGCTGATCACAGGGGATTATACGAGCAGTACTTC. Translating it yields CASSLADHRGLYEQYF.